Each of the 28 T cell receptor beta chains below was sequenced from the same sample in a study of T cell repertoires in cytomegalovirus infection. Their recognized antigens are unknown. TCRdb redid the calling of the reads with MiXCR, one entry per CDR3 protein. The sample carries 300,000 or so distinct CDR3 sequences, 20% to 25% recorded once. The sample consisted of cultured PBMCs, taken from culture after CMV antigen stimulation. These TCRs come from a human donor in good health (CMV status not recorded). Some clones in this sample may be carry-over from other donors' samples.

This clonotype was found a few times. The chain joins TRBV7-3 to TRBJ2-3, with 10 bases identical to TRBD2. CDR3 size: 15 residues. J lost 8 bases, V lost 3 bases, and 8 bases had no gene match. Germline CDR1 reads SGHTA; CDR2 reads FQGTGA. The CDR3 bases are TGTGCCAGCAGCTTTGGAGCGGGAGGGCCAAGTACGCAGTATTTT. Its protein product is CASSFGAGGPSTQYF.

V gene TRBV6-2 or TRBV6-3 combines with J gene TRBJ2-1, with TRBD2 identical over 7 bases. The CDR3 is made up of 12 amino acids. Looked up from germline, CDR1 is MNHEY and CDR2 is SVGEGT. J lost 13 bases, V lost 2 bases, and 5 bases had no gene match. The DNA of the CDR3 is TGTGCCAGCAGTTACCTGGGAGGGGTTCAGTTCTTC. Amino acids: CASSYLGGVQFF.

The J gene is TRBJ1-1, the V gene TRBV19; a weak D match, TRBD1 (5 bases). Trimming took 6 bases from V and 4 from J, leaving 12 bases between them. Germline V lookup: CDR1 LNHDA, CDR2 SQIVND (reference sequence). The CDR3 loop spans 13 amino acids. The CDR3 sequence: CASRWGLGTEAFF. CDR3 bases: TGTGCCAGTAGATGGGGGTTGGGCACTGAAGCTTTCTTT.

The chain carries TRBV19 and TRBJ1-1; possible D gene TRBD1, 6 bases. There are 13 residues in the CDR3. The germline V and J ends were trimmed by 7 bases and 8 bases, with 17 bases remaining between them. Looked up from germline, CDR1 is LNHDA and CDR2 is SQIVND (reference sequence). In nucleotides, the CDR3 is TGTGCCAGTATCCGAAGGGACAACTTGGAAGCTTTCTTT. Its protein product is CASIRRDNLEAFF.

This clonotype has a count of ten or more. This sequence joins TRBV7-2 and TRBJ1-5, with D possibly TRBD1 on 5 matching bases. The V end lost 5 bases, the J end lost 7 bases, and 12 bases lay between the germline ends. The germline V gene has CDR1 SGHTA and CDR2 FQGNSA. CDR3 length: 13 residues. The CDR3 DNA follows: TGTGCCAGCAGCCTAGGGAGGGGCCAGCCCCAGCATTTT. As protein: CASSLGRGQPQHF.

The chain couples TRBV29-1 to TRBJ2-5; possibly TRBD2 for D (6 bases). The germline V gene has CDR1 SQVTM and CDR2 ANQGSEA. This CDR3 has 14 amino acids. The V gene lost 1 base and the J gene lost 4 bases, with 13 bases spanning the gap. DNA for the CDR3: TGCAGCGTTGAAGTGCCCCTAGCGCGAGAGACCCAGTACTTC. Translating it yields CSVEVPLARETQYF.

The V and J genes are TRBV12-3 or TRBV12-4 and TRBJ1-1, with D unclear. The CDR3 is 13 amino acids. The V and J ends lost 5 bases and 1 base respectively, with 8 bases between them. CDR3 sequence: CASSDQRNTEAFF. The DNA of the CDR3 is TGTGCCAGCAGTGACCAGCGGAACACTGAAGCTTTCTTT.

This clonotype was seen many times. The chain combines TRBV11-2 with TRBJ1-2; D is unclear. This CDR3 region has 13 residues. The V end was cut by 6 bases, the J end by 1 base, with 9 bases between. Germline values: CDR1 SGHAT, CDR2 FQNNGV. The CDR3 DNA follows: TGTGCCAGCAGGGCAGGCGTTAACTATGGCTACACCTTC. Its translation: CASRAGVNYGYTF.

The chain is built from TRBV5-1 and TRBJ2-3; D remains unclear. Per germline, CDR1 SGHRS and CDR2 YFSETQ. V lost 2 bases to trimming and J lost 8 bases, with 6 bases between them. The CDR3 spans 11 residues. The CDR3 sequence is CASSLTSTQYF. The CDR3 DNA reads TGCGCCAGCAGCTTAACCAGTACGCAGTATTTT. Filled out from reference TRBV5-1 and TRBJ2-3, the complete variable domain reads KAGVTQTPRYLIKTRGQQVTLSCSPISGHRSVSWYQQTPGQGLQFLFEYFSETQRNKGNFPGRFSGRQFSNSRSEMNVSTLELGDSALYLCASSLTSTQYFGPGTRLTVL.

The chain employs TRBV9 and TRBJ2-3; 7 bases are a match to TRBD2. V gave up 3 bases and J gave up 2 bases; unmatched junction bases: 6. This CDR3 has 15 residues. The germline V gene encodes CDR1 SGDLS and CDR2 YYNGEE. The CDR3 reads CASSGLAVDTDTQYF. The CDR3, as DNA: TGTGCCAGCAGCGGGCTAGCGGTTGACACAGATACGCAGTATTTT.

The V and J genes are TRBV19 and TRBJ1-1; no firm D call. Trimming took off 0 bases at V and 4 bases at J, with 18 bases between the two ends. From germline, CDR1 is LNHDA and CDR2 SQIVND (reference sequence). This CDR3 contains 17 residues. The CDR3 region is CASSIDPTFVRGTEAFF. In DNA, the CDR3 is TGTGCCAGTAGTATAGATCCTACTTTTGTTCGGGGCACTGAAGCTTTCTTT.

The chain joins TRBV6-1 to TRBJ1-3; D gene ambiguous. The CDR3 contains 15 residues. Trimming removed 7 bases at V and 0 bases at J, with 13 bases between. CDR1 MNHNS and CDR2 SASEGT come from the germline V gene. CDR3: CASTEDRVSGNTIYF. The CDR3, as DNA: TGTGCCAGCACTGAGGACCGAGTCTCTGGAAACACCATATATTTT.

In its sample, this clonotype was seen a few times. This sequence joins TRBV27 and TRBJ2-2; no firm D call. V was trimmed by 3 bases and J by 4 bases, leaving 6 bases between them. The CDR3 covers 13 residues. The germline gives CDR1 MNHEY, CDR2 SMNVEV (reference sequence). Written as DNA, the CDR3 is TGTGCCAGCAGTTTCGCGGCCACCGGGGAGCTGTTTTTT. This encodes CASSFAATGELFF.

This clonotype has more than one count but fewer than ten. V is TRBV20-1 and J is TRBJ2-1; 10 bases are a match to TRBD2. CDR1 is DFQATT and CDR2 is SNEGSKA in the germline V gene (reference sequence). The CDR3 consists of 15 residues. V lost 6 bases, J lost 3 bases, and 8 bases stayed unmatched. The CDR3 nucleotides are TGCAGTGCCGCCTTCGGGACTAGCGACTACAATGAGCAGTTCTTC. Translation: CSAAFGTSDYNEQFF.

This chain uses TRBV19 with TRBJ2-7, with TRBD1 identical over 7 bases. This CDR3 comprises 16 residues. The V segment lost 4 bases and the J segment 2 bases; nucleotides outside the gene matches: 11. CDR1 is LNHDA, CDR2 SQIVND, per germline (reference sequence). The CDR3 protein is CASSRETGATAYEQYF. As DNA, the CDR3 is TGTGCCAGTAGTAGAGAAACAGGGGCTACCGCCTACGAGCAGTACTTC. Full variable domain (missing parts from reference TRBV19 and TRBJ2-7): DGGITQSPKYLFRKEGQNVTLSCEQNLNHDAMYWYRQDPGQGLRLIYYSQIVNDFQKGDIAEGYSVSREKKESFPLTVTSAQKNPTAFYLCASSRETGATAYEQYFGPGTRLTVT.

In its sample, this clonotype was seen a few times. The CDR3 nucleotides are TGCAGTGCTAGAGGGGCTAGCGGGAAGAACAATGAGCAGTTCTTC. Amino acids: CSARGASGKNNEQFF. The chain recombines TRBV20-1 with TRBJ2-1; 9 bases map to TRBD2. CDR1 DFQATT and CDR2 SNEGSKA come from the germline V gene (reference sequence). After removal of 1 base from V and 5 bases from J, the junction contained 6 bases not matched to a gene. The CDR3 covers 15 residues.

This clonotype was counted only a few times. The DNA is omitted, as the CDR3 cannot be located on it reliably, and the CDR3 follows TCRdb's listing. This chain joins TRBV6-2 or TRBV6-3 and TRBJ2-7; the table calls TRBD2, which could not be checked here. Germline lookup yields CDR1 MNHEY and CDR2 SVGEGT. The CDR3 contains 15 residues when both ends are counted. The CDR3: CASSSSGGSGYEQYF.

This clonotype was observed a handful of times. The CDR3 DNA reads as TGTGCCAGCAGGGACCGAACAACTAATGAAAAACTGTTTTTT. Its translation: CASRDRTTNEKLFF. V usage is TRBV27 and J usage is TRBJ1-4, with D unresolved. The V and J ends lost 6 bases and 0 bases respectively, with 8 bases between them. The CDR3 contains 14 residues. Germline lookup yields CDR1 MNHEY and CDR2 SMNVEV (reference sequence).

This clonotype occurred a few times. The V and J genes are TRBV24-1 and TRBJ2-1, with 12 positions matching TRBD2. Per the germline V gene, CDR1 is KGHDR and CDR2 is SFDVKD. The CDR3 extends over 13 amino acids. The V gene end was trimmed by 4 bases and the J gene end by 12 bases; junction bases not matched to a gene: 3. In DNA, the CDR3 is TGTGCCACCAGTGACCTACTAGCGGGAGGGCAGTTCTTC. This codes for CATSDLLAGGQFF.

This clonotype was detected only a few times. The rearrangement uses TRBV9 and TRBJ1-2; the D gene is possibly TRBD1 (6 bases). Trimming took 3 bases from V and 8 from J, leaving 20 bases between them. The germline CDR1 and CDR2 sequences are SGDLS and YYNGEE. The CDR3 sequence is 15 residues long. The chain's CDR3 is CASSGRKTGRRGYTF. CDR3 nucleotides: TGTGCCAGCAGCGGACGAAAGACAGGTCGGCGGGGCTACACCTTC.

Written as DNA, the CDR3 is TGTGCCTGGTACAAATTTGGGACTTTTTACGAGCAGTACTTC. The encoded protein is CAWYKFGTFYEQYF. The chain links TRBV30 to TRBJ2-7, with D perhaps TRBD2 (6 bases). Germline V gene sequence: CDR1 GTSNPN, CDR2 SVGIG (reference sequence). The CDR3 is 14 amino acids. The V and J ends lost 5 bases and 4 bases respectively, with 18 bases between them.

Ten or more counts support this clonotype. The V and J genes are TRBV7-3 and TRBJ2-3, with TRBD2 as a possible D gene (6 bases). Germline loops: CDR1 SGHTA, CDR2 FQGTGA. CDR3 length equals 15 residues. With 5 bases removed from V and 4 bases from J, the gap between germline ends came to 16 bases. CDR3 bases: TGTGCCAGCAGCCCGTCTGGGGCTAGCGCAGATACGCAGTATTTT. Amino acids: CASSPSGASADTQYF.

In DNA, the CDR3 is TGCAGCGTTGCGTCGGGTAGTCCCTATGGCTACACCTTC. This encodes CSVASGSPYGYTF. The chain uses TRBV29-1 and TRBJ1-2; D gene uncertain. Between the trimmed V and J ends, which lost 4 bases and 4 bases, there was a span of 13 bases. The CDR3 is 13 residues long. Germline-derived CDR1 and CDR2 are SQVTM and ANQGSEA.

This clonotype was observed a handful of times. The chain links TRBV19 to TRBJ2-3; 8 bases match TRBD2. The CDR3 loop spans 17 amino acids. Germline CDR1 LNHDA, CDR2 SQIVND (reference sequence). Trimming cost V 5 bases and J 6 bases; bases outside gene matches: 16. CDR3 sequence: CASSLTTSVVQRDTQYF. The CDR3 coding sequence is TGTGCCAGTAGTCTTACGACTAGCGTGGTGCAAAGGGATACGCAGTATTTT.

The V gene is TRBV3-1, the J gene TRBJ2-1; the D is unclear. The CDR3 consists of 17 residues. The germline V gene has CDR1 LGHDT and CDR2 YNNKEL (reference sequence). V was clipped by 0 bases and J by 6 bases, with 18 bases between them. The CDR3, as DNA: TGTGCCAGCAGCCAAGATAACCCCCTAGTGGCTCGCAATGAGCAGTTCTTC. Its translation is CASSQDNPLVARNEQFF.

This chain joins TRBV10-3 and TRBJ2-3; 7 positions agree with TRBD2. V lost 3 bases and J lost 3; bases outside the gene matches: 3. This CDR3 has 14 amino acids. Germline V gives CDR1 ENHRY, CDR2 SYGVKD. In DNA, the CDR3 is TGTGCCATCAGTGACCTAGCGGAAACAGATACGCAGTATTTT. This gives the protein CAISDLAETDTQYF.

The CDR3 loop is CASSRWEDRGAFF. The CDR3 DNA sequence: TGTGCCAGCAGCCGGTGGGAGGACCGGGGAGCTTTCTTT. This chain uses TRBV14 with TRBJ1-1, with D hard to call. The germline V gene has CDR1 SGHDN and CDR2 FVKESK. V lost 4 bases to trimming and J lost 10 bases, with 16 bases between them. The CDR3 is 13 residues long.

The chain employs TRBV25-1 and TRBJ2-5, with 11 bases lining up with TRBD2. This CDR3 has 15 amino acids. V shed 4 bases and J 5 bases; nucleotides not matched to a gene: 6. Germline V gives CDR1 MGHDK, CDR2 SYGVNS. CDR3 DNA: TGTGCCAGCAGTGGTAGCGGGAGGGCCGCGGAGACCCAGTACTTC. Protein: CASSGSGRAAETQYF.